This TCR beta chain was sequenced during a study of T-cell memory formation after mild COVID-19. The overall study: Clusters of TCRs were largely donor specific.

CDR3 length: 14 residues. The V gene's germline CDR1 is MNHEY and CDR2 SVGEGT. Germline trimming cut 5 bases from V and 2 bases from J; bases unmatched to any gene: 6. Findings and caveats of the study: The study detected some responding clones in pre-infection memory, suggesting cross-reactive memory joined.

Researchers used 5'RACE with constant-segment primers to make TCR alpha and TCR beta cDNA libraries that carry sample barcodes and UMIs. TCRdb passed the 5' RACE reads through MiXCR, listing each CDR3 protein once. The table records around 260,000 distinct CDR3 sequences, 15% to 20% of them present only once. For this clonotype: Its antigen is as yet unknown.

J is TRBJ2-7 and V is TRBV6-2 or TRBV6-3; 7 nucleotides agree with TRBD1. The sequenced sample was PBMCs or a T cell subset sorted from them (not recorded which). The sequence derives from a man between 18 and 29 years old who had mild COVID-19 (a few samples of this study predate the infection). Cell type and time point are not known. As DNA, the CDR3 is TGTGCCAGCAGTGGCCGGGGACAGACCTACGAGCAGTACTTC. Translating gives CASSGRGQTYEQYF.